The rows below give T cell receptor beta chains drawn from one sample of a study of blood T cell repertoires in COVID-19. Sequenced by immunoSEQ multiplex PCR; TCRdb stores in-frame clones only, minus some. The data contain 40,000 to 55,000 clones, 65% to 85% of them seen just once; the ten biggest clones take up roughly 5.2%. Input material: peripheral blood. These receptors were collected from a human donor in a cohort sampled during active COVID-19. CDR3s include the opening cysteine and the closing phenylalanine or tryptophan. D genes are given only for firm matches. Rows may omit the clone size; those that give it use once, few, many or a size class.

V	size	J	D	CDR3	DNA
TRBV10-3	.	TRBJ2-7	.	CAISPITGSNYEQYF	TGTGCCATCAGCCCCATCACAGGGTCCAACTACGAGCAGTACTTC
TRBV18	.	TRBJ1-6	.	CASSPPGGSYNSPLHF	TGTGCCAGCTCACCACCCGGGGGCTCCTATAATTCACCCCTCCACTTT
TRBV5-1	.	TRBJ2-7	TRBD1	CASSREGTGANEQYF	TGCGCCAGCAGCCGAGAGGGGACAGGGGCGAACGAGCAGTACTTC
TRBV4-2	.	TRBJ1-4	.	CASSFPGSTNEKLFF	TGTGCCAGCAGCTTCCCGGGGTCAACTAATGAAAAACTGTTTTTT
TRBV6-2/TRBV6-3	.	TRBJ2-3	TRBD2	CASSSLAGGAPDTQYF	TGTGCCAGCAGCTCCCTAGCGGGGGGGGCTCCAGATACGCAGTATTTT
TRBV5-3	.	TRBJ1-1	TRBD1	CARSLFDTGGFGTEAFF	TGTGCCAGAAGCTTGTTCGATACAGGGGGCTTCGGCACTGAAGCTTTCTTT
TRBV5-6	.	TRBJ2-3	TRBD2	CASSSEGLAGRSGTDTQYF	TGTGCCAGCAGCTCCGAAGGACTAGCGGGGCGTTCTGGCACAGATACGCAGTATTTT
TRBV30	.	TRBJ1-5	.	CAWEQTGSNQPQHF	TGTGCCTGGGAACAAACGGGGAGCAATCAGCCCCAGCATTTT
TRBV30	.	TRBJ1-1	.	CAWSFQAQNTEAFF	TGTGCCTGGAGTTTTCAGGCCCAGAACACTGAAGCTTTCTTT
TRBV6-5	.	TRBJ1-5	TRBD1	CASSYSKDRGNQPQHF	TGTGCCAGCAGTTACTCAAAGGACAGGGGTAATCAGCCCCAGCATTTT
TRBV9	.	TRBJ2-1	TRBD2	CASSAGLAGFSYNEQFF	TGTGCCAGCAGCGCGGGACTAGCGGGTTTCTCCTACAATGAGCAGTTCTTC
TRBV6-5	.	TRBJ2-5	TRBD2	CASGSGGMSETQYF	TGTGCCAGCGGGTCGGGGGGGATGTCGGAGACCCAGTACTTC
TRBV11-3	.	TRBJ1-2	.	CASSAGREGSYGYTF	TGTGCCAGCAGTGCAGGGCGGGAGGGTAGCTATGGCTACACCTTC
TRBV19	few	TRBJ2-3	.	CASSIGAVGTDTQYF	TGTGCCAGTAGTATAGGGGCCGTTGGCACAGATACGCAGTATTTT
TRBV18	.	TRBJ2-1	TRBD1	CASSPKQGAANNEQFF	TGTGCCAGCTCACCGAAACAGGGGGCGGCTAACAATGAGCAGTTCTTC
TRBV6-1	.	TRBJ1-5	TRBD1	CASSEIMGQGNQPQHF	TGTGCCAGCAGTGAAATAATGGGACAGGGCAATCAGCCCCAGCATTTT
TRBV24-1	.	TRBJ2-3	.	CATSDLKGQRGTDTQYF	TGTGCCACCAGTGATTTAAAGGGTCAGAGGGGGACAGATACGCAGTATTTT
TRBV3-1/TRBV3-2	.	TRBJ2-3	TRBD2	CASSQGLASDTQYF	TGTGCCAGCAGCCAAGGACTAGCGTCAGATACGCAGTATTTT
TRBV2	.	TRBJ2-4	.	CASSLQGGIQYF	TGTGCCAGCAGCCTACAAGGGGGCATTCAGTACTTC
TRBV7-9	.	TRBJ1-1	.	CASSLEGDTEAFF	TGTGCCAGCAGCTTAGAGGGGGACACTGAAGCTTTCTTT
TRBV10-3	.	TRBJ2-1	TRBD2	CAISELAGAGANNEQFF	TGTGCCATCAGTGAGCTAGCAGGAGCGGGGGCAAACAATGAGCAGTTCTTC
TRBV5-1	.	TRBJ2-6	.	CASSPNSGANVLTF	TGCGCCAGCAGCCCAAACTCTGGGGCCAACGTCCTGACTTTC
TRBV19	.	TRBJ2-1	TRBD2	CASSSASGVYNEQFF	TGTGCCAGTAGCTCAGCTAGCGGGGTCTACAATGAGCAGTTCTTC
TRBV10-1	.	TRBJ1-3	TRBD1	CASSESTGRSDTIYF	TGCGCCAGCAGTGAGTCGACAGGGCGTTCGGACACCATATATTTT
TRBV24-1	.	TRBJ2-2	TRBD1	CATRSTGTGGPGELFF	TGTGCCACGCGTAGCACCGGGACAGGGGGCCCCGGGGAGCTGTTTTTT
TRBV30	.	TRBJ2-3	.	CACPDRTNTDTQYF	TGTGCCTGCCCAGACAGGACCAACACAGATACGCAGTATTTT
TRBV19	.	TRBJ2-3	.	CASSIPLQGRDTQYF	TGTGCCAGTAGTATACCTCTACAGGGGAGGGATACGCAGTATTTT
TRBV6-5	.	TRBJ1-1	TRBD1	CASSSGTGGSTEAFF	TGTGCCAGCAGTTCAGGGACAGGGGGTTCGACTGAAGCTTTCTTT
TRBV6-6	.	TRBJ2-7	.	CASEGAYAYEQYF	TGTGCCAGCGAAGGGGCGTATGCCTACGAGCAGTACTTC
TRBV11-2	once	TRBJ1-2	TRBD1	CASSQGTGNGYTF	TGTGCCAGCAGCCAAGGGACAGGGAACGGCTACACCTTC
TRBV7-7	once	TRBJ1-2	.	CASSLWTPNYGYTF	TGTGCTAGCAGCTTATGGACACCTAACTATGGCTACACCTTC
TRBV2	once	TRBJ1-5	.	CASIQRGPQSGQPQHF	TGTGCCAGCATCCAGCGGGGGCCACAATCGGGACAGCCCCAGCATTTT
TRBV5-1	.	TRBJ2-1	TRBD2	CASSQLTTSLNEQFF	TGCGCCAGCAGCCAGCTCACGACTAGCCTCAATGAGCAGTTCTTC
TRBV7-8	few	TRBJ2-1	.	CASSLAQQGTNEQFF	TGTGCCAGCAGCTTAGCGCAACAGGGAACCAATGAGCAGTTCTTC
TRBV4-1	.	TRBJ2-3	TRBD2	CASSQDNMGTIWGDTQYF	TGCGCCAGCAGCCAAGATAACATGGGGACTATTTGGGGGGATACGCAGTATTTT
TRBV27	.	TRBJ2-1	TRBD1	CASAGTGLNEQFF	TGTGCCAGCGCCGGGACAGGTCTAAATGAGCAGTTCTTC
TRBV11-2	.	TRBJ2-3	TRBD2	CASSLVGGVSTDTQYF	TGTGCCAGCAGCTTAGTGGGAGGGGTATCTACAGATACGCAGTATTTT
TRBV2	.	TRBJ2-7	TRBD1	CASRNRDRGLGSSYEQYF	TGTGCCAGCAGGAACCGGGACAGGGGGTTAGGAAGCTCCTACGAGCAGTACTTC
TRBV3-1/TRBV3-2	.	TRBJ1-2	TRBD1	CASSQATGRGYTF	TGTGCCAGCAGCCAGGCGACAGGGCGTGGCTACACCTTC
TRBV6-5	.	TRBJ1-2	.	CASSRVRENGYTF	TGTGCCAGCAGCCGTGTCCGGGAAAATGGCTACACCTTC
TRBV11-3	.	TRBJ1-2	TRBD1	CASSSSPSGTGDGYTF	TGTGCCAGCAGCAGCTCCCCGTCCGGGACAGGTGATGGCTACACCTTC
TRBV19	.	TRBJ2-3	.	CASRSGTDTQYF	TGTGCCAGTAGGTCCGGCACAGATACGCAGTATTTT
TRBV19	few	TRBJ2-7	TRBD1	CASSIGDSYEQYF	TGTGCCAGTAGTATTGGGGACAGCTACGAGCAGTACTTC
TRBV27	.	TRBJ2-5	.	CASGSEGVEETQYF	TGTGCCAGCGGGAGCGAGGGGGTGGAAGAGACCCAGTACTTC
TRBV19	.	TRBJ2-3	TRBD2	CATKRSSGGFTDTQYF	TGTGCCACCAAAAGGTCTAGCGGGGGGTTCACAGATACGCAGTATTTT
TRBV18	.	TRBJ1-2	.	CASSLGEANYGYTF	TGTGCCAGCTCACTAGGGGAGGCCAACTATGGCTACACCTTC
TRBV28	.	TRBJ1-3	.	CASTAFGRVSGNTIYF	TGTGCCAGCACCGCTTTTGGTCGAGTCTCTGGAAACACCATATATTTT
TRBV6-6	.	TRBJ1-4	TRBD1	CASTDRGQGHEKLFF	TGTGCCAGCACTGACCGGGGACAGGGACACGAAAAACTGTTTTTT
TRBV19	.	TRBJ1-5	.	CASSTYRVGSNQPQHF	TGTGCCAGTAGTACGTACAGGGTGGGGAGCAATCAGCCCCAGCATTTT
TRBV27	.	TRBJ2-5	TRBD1	CASRRTGVGTQYF	TGTGCCAGCAGGAGAACAGGGGTGGGGACCCAGTACTTC
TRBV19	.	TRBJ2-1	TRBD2	CASSITGGGVNEQFF	TGTGCCAGTAGTATTACGGGGGGGGGCGTAAATGAGCAGTTCTTC
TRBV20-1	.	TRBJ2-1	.	CSANRYNEQFF	TGCAGTGCTAACAGGTACAATGAGCAGTTCTTC
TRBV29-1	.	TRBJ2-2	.	CSVETRVGGELFF	TGCAGCGTGGAGACCAGGGTAGGCGGGGAGCTGTTTTTT
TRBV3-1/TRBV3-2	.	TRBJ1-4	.	CASSLMWSNEKLFF	TGTGCCAGCAGTTTAATGTGGAGTAATGAAAAACTGTTTTTT
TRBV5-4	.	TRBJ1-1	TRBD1	CASQGGSVTEAFF	TGTGCCAGCCAGGGGGGATCGGTAACTGAAGCTTTCTTT
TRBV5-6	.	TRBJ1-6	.	CASSLVRDSPLHF	TGTGCCAGCAGCTTGGTTCGGGATTCACCCCTCCACTTT
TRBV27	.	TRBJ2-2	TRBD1	CASSPWTGGSTGELFF	TGTGCCAGCAGTCCATGGACAGGGGGGAGTACCGGGGAGCTGTTTTTT
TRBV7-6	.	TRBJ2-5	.	CASSLAEGQASLEETQYF	TGTGCCAGCAGCTTAGCGGAGGGTCAGGCCTCCCTGGAAGAGACCCAGTACTTC
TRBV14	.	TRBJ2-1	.	CASSPWAQYNEQFF	TGTGCCAGCAGCCCTTGGGCCCAGTACAATGAGCAGTTCTTC